What follows describes a single T cell receptor beta chain. This entry comes from a study of cytomegalovirus exposure and HLA in healthy donors. The CDR3 spans 14 residues. CDR1 and CDR2 (germline): KGHSY, FQNENV. Only in-frame clones appear in the TCRdb table, and some are missing; sequencing was by immunoSEQ multiplex PCR. The sample yields 200,000 to 250,000 clones, around 90% seen once. The sample consisted of PBMCs. V usage is TRBV16 and J usage is TRBJ2-7, with TRBD2 as a possible D gene (5 bases). The end of the DNA is better explained by TRBJ2-5, so the J call may be wrong. The clonotype was recovered from a young woman in good health and CMV-seropositive. The CDR3 region is CASSQGSAQETQYF. Written as DNA, the CDR3 is TGTGCCAGCAGCCAAGGGAGCGCCCAAGAGACCCAGTACTTC.